Listed below are T cell receptor beta chains from one sample, sequenced in a study of molecular identifiers for immune sequencing clone quantification. TCRdb reprocessed the PCR reads via MiXCR and lists one record per CDR3 protein. The sample shows about 65,000 distinct CDR3 sequences, approximately 17% of them seen only once. Material: naive CD8+ T cells from blood, with Jurkat cell RNA spiked in. The receptors here all came from a human donor in good health. Some libraries in this study had Jurkat cell RNA spiked in. CDR3s include the opening cysteine and the closing phenylalanine or tryptophan. The order of the fields is CDR3 length, J gene, clone size, V gene, D gene, CDR3 DNA, CDR3 protein. The D gene is left open where the match is weak. Only part of the rows carry a size: once, few, many, or a class if the clone is expanded.

15,TRBJ2-7,-,TRBV4-1,-,TGCGCCAGCAGCCGAACTTCACAGGGATCCTACGAGCAGTACTTC,CASSRTSQGSYEQYF
14,TRBJ1-1,few,TRBV7-2,-,TGTGCCAGCAGCGCCAAGGAGGATGTAACTGAAGCTTTCTTT,CASSAKEDVTEAFF
15,TRBJ2-3,many,TRBV11-1,-,TGTGCCAGCGGACCCGAGGCGGGAATCACAGATACGCAGTATTTT,CASGPEAGITDTQYF
11,TRBJ2-1,many,TRBV7-2,TRBD2,TGTGCCAGCAGCCCAACTAGCGGACGGCCCTTC,CASSPTSGRPF
15,TRBJ2-7,-,TRBV4-1,TRBD1,TGCGCCTGCAGCCGAGATCCGGGACAGGGGGACGAGCAGTGCTTC,CACSRDPGQGDEQCF
14,TRBJ2-1,many,TRBV10-3,-,TGTGCCATCGGTGAGGGTCCACCCGAGGGTGAGCAGTTCTTC,CAIGEGPPEGEQFF
14,TRBJ2-5,many,TRBV12-3/TRBV12-4,-,TGTGCCAGCACCAAAATTAGTGTTGCAGAGACCCAGTACTTC,CASTKISVAETQYF
16,TRBJ2-1,many,TRBV7-9,-,TGTGCCAGCAGCCCACCGGACCGAAGCTCCTACAATGAGCAGTTCTTC,CASSPPDRSSYNEQFF
14,TRBJ2-7,-,TRBV2,TRBD2,TGTGCCAGCAGTTCCGGGACTACAACCTACGAGCAGTACTTC,CASSSGTTTYEQYF
16,TRBJ1-1,many,TRBV4-3,-,TGCGCCAGCAGCCAAGATCCGGCGGGGATGGGCACTGAAGCTTTCTTT,CASSQDPAGMGTEAFF
14,TRBJ1-6,few,TRBV27,-,TGTGCCAGTGGGGTCGCCTCCTATAATTCACCCCTCCACTTT,CASGVASYNSPLHF
14,TRBJ2-3,many,TRBV2,-,TGTGCCAGCAGTGTACTGCAGGGTACAGATACGCAGTATTTT,CASSVLQGTDTQYF
13,TRBJ2-1,-,TRBV29-1,-,TGCAGCGTACCGGCAGGCTCCTACAGTGAGCAGTTCTTC,CSVPAGSYSEQFF
13,TRBJ2-5,-,TRBV7-7,-,TGTGCTAGCAGCTTAGTGCGGGCGGGGACCCAGTACTTC,CASSLVRAGTQYF
14,TRBJ2-3,many,TRBV29-1,-,TGCAGCGTTGAACCCGACAGTTACCTAGATACGCAGTATTTT,CSVEPDSYLDTQYF
15,TRBJ2-3,many,TRBV30,-,TGTGCCTGGGTCGGACGACGGGGCTCACTGGATACGCAGTATTTT,CAWVGRRGSLDTQYF
13,TRBJ2-1,-,TRBV29-1,-,TGCAGCGTTGGAGGCGGTTATTACAATGAGCAGTTCTTC,CSVGGGYYNEQFF
13,TRBJ2-1,many,TRBV4-1,-,TGCGCCAGCAGCCGCTCCCGCTACAATGAGCAGTTCTTC,CASSRSRYNEQFF
15,TRBJ2-7,many,TRBV29-1,TRBD2,TGCAGCGTTGAAGGGGGGACTAGCGGGAGGAACGAGCAGTACTTC,CSVEGGTSGRNEQYF
12,TRBJ1-6,many,TRBV7-2,-,TGTGCCAGCAGCCGGTTTAATTCACCCCTCCACTTT,CASSRFNSPLHF
14,TRBJ2-1,-,TRBV29-1,-,TGCAGCGTTGGAGTGGCTGGTTCCTACAATGAGCAGTTCTTC,CSVGVAGSYNEQFF
14,TRBJ2-2,many,TRBV23-1,TRBD2,TGCGCCAGCCCGGGCGGGAGAAAGGGCGGGGAGCTGTTTTTT,CASPGGRKGGELFF
15,TRBJ2-3,many,TRBV12-3/TRBV12-4,-,TGTGCCAGCAGTTTAGTTACACTCAGCACAGATACGCAGTATTTT,CASSLVTLSTDTQYF
15,TRBJ1-1,many,TRBV4-1,TRBD1,TGCGCCAGCAGCCAAGCAAGGGGGCAAGACACTGAAGCTTTCTTT,CASSQARGQDTEAFF
15,TRBJ2-1,-,TRBV5-6,TRBD2,TGTGCCAGCAGCTTGGTGGGCGGGAGTCACAATGAGCAGTTCTTC,CASSLVGGSHNEQFF
13,TRBJ2-7,many,TRBV27,-,TGTGCCAGCAGTTTTAATAGGGCCTACGAGCAGTACTTC,CASSFNRAYEQYF
15,TRBJ2-1,many,TRBV6-2/TRBV6-3,-,TGTGCCAGCATCAACGGGGGAGGATCCTACAATGAGCAGTTCTTC,CASINGGGSYNEQFF
12,TRBJ2-7,many,TRBV19,TRBD1,TGTGCCAGTCGGACAGGTGCCGGGGAGCAGTACTTC,CASRTGAGEQYF
15,TRBJ1-1,many,TRBV27,TRBD1,TGTGCCAGCAGCTCCGATCAGGGGGCAAGCACTGAAGCTTTCTTT,CASSSDQGASTEAFF
12,TRBJ1-1,many,TRBV10-3,-,TGTGCCATCAGTGAAGGGGGCACTGAAGCTTTCTTT,CAISEGGTEAFF
17,TRBJ2-7,few,TRBV13,TRBD2,TGTGCCAGCAGCGACAGGACTAGCGGGATCTCCCCCTACGAGCAGTACTTC,CASSDRTSGISPYEQYF
19,TRBJ2-7,-,TRBV28,TRBD2,TGTGCCAGCAGTTTACGCCACATTGGGCTAGCGGGAGGCTCCTACGAGCAGTACTTC,CASSLRHIGLAGGSYEQYF
18,TRBJ1-1,many,TRBV4-1,-,TGCGCCAGCAGCCAAGATGGGGTCGGGGACTTGGGGGACACTGAAGCTTTCTTT,CASSQDGVGDLGDTEAFF
15,TRBJ2-7,many,TRBV5-1,TRBD2,TGCGCCAGCAGCAACCCAGCGGGAGGGCCGTACGAGCAGTACTTC,CASSNPAGGPYEQYF
17,TRBJ2-1,many,TRBV11-2,-,TGTGCCAGCAGCTTAGATGGCCCGGGGGACGGCTACAATGAGCAGTTCTTC,CASSLDGPGDGYNEQFF
12,TRBJ2-7,few,TRBV21-1,-,TGTGCCAAACTGGGGGGCTTGGGCGAGCAGTACTTC,CAKLGGLGEQYF
15,TRBJ1-5,many,TRBV20-1,TRBD1,TGCAGTGCCACCAGGGGGTCAGGGGAAAATCAGCCCCAGCATTTT,CSATRGSGENQPQHF
15,TRBJ2-1,many,TRBV6-6,TRBD2,TGTGCCAGCAGTGTCAAAAGCGGGACCTACAATGAGCAGTTCTTC,CASSVKSGTYNEQFF
13,TRBJ2-5,-,TRBV5-5,-,TGTGCCAGCAGCTTTTGGACTAAAGAGACCCAGTACTTC,CASSFWTKETQYF
14,TRBJ2-1,many,TRBV27,TRBD2,TGTGCCACTGCACTAGCGGGAGACTACAATGAGCAGTTCTTC,CATALAGDYNEQFF
14,TRBJ2-7,-,TRBV11-3,-,TGTGCCAGCAGCTTAGGGACCAACCCCTACGAGCAGTACTTC,CASSLGTNPYEQYF
14,TRBJ2-2,many,TRBV12-3/TRBV12-4,-,TGTGCCAGCAGTACCGGGACGAACACCGGGGAGCTGTTTTTT,CASSTGTNTGELFF
15,TRBJ2-5,few,TRBV25-1,-,TGTGCCAGCAGTGAATTCGCAGGGTACGGGGAGACCCAGTACTTC,CASSEFAGYGETQYF
16,TRBJ2-7,many,TRBV19,-,TGTGCCAGTAGTATGGAATCATGGGGGAGCCTTCGAGAGCAGTACTTC,CASSMESWGSLREQYF
15,TRBJ2-3,few,TRBV5-4,TRBD1,TGTGCCAGCAGAAAGGACAGGGTCGGGTTGAATACGCAGTATTTT,CASRKDRVGLNTQYF
15,TRBJ1-1,many,TRBV7-6,-,TGTGCCAGCAGCTTAGAGGGTCAGATGAACACTGAAGCTTTCTTT,CASSLEGQMNTEAFF
13,TRBJ2-2,many,TRBV20-1,-,TGCAGTGCTAGAGACTGGGGAACCGGGGAGCTGTTTTTT,CSARDWGTGELFF
16,TRBJ2-2,many,TRBV12-5,TRBD2,TGTGCTAGTGGTTTCGGACTAGCGGGGAACACCGGGGAGCTGTTTTTT,CASGFGLAGNTGELFF
16,TRBJ2-7,many,TRBV4-3,-,TGCGCCAGCAGCCAAGATAGTAGGACAGCCTTCTACGAGCAGTACTTC,CASSQDSRTAFYEQYF
17,TRBJ2-1,many,TRBV7-9,-,TGTGCCAGCAGCTTAGCTGTTTTTTATAGCGGCCACAATGAGCAGTTCTTC,CASSLAVFYSGHNEQFF
15,TRBJ2-3,-,TRBV20-1,TRBD1,TGCAGTGCCCCCTGGGACAGGGGGCTAGAAGATACGCAGTATTTT,CSAPWDRGLEDTQYF
17,TRBJ2-7,once,TRBV20-1,TRBD2,TGCAGTGCTAGAGATACTCCTGAGACTAGCGGGAGTTACGAGCAGTACTTC,CSARDTPETSGSYEQYF
15,TRBJ1-5,-,TRBV12-3/TRBV12-4,-,TGTGCCAGCAGTCACAGTACCTATAGCAATCAGCCCCAGCATTTT,CASSHSTYSNQPQHF
11,TRBJ2-7,many,TRBV25-1,-,TGTGCCAGCAGTGAATCCTACGAGCAGTACTTC,CASSESYEQYF
15,TRBJ2-7,few,TRBV11-3,TRBD2,TGTGCCAGCAGCTTAGTGGCTAGCGGGAGTTACGAGCAGTACTTC,CASSLVASGSYEQYF
13,TRBJ2-1,-,TRBV12-3/TRBV12-4,-,TGTGCCAGCAGTGCAGGAGGTGTGCATGAGCAGTTCTTC,CASSAGGVHEQFF
12,TRBJ2-7,many,TRBV7-2,-,TGTGCCAGCAGCTTAGATTGGTACGAGCAGTACTTC,CASSLDWYEQYF
16,TRBJ1-5,many,TRBV7-8,TRBD1,TGTGCCAGCAGCGCAAGACAGGGATCCAGCAATCAGCCCCAGCATTTT,CASSARQGSSNQPQHF
16,TRBJ2-7,many,TRBV4-3,TRBD2,TGCGCCAGCAGCCAACCAAGGACTAGCGAAATGAGGGAGCAGTACTTC,CASSQPRTSEMREQYF
14,TRBJ1-1,many,TRBV5-6,TRBD1,TGTGCCAGCAGCTGGGGGACAGGTTTAACTGAAGCTTTCTTT,CASSWGTGLTEAFF